This TCR beta chain was observed in a study of blood T cells in healthy people across ages. Study observations and caveats: Compared with aged donors, long-lived donors showed fewer expanded clones, suggesting selection. Age brought a roughly linear fall in TCR beta diversity measured per million T cells. CMV status of donors was unknown, possibly confounding expanded clonotype changes.

Caucasian, healthy and from Russia, the donors were aged between about 6 and 90. This CDR3 is built from 12 residues. V gave up 8 bases and J gave up 6 bases, with 11 bases separating them. This clonotype was recorded a few times. Its antigen is not identified. A second PCR of about 6 to 11 cycles used a sample-barcoded 5' primer and a J-beta primer mix. TCRdb analysed the 5' RACE reads with MiXCR anew, one entry per CDR3 protein. Here the sample spans about 1,800,000 distinct CDR3 sequences, roughly 27% being singletons. Sequenced input: blood. The gene calls are TRBV12-3 or TRBV12-4 and TRBJ1-5; maybe TRBD1 (5 bases). This clonotype was obtained from a woman aged 25-40 years in good health. This CDR3 reads CASGQGGQPQHF. The CDR3 DNA follows: TGTGCCAGCGGGCAGGGAGGTCAGCCCCAGCATTTT.